This is a list of T cell receptor beta chains from one sample in a study of T cell responses to AZD1222 COVID-19 vaccine. Sequenced by immunoSEQ multiplex PCR; TCRdb stores in-frame clones only, minus some. The sample lists 100,000 to 150,000 clones; about 91% were seen once. The sequencing used peripheral blood, collected 28 days after the second AZD1222 dose. These receptors originate from an adult who received the AZD1222 COVID-19 vaccine. The CDR3 runs from the conserved cysteine through the conserved F or W. A D gene is named only where the DNA matches it firmly.

v_call d_call cdr3_aa
TRBV10-3 TRBD2 CAISEQLAGGTANTGELFF
TRBV11-2 NA CASSLQGAWSDTQYF
TRBV5-1 NA CASNLAPGANTEAFF
TRBV7-2 TRBD2 CASSLDYSGAWNEQFF
TRBV11-2 NA CASSLGQGTWTNEKLFF
TRBV6-1 NA CASSEDWGGPNYGYTF
TRBV2 TRBD1 CASRGTVTGELFF
TRBV6-6 TRBD2 CASSPRPTSGSYDEQFF
TRBV27 NA CASSFGVPSYNEQFF
TRBV6-5 TRBD1 CASIGTGPNEQFF
TRBV11-2 NA CASSLQLNTEAFF
TRBV10-3 TRBD1 CAISAGTARVSGNTIYF
TRBV6-5 NA CASSSRPGEQYF
TRBV18 TRBD1 CASSPGTGVGIFLSPLHF
TRBV7-2 TRBD2 CASSVGTRTTDTQYF
TRBV6-1 NA CASSERGPYNSPLHF
TRBV6-5 TRBD2 CASSGTSGVYEQFF
TRBV18 NA CASSPPNEKLFF
TRBV19 NA CASSIDLRGGIQYF
TRBV11-2 NA CASSSLRRGTRTLSGELFF
TRBV14 TRBD2 CASSLPTRAGGFIETQYF
TRBV6-2/TRBV6-3 NA CASSPNPTRFSNQPQHF
TRBV6-6 NA CASSYGGGNEKLFF
TRBV30 NA CASTTDIRPGGNTIYF
TRBV19 NA CASSRSRGVSYEQYF
TRBV6-5 NA CASLQGGGMGHGYTF
TRBV4-3 NA CASSQEIGFTEAFF
TRBV14 NA CASSHEPWGYRINTEAFF
TRBV19 TRBD1 CASSIYGTGFNVLTF
TRBV11-2 TRBD1 CASSWGTGPNEKLFF
TRBV6-2/TRBV6-3 NA CASSYMGDGYTF
TRBV19 NA CASLGYFIGGYTF
TRBV19 NA CASSIGRGATGELFF
TRBV7-8 TRBD2 CASSFPTQTSGNYEQYF
TRBV2 NA CASGLEEQFF
TRBV29-1 TRBD1 CSVGQGQGTEAFF
TRBV6-5 TRBD2 CASSSQRENTDTQYF
TRBV7-2 NA CASSFSQDQPQHF
TRBV30 NA CAWSVKITPRSYGYTF
TRBV5-4 TRBD1 CASSLQGAQEKLFF
TRBV19 TRBD1 CASSTIRDRGAQPQHF